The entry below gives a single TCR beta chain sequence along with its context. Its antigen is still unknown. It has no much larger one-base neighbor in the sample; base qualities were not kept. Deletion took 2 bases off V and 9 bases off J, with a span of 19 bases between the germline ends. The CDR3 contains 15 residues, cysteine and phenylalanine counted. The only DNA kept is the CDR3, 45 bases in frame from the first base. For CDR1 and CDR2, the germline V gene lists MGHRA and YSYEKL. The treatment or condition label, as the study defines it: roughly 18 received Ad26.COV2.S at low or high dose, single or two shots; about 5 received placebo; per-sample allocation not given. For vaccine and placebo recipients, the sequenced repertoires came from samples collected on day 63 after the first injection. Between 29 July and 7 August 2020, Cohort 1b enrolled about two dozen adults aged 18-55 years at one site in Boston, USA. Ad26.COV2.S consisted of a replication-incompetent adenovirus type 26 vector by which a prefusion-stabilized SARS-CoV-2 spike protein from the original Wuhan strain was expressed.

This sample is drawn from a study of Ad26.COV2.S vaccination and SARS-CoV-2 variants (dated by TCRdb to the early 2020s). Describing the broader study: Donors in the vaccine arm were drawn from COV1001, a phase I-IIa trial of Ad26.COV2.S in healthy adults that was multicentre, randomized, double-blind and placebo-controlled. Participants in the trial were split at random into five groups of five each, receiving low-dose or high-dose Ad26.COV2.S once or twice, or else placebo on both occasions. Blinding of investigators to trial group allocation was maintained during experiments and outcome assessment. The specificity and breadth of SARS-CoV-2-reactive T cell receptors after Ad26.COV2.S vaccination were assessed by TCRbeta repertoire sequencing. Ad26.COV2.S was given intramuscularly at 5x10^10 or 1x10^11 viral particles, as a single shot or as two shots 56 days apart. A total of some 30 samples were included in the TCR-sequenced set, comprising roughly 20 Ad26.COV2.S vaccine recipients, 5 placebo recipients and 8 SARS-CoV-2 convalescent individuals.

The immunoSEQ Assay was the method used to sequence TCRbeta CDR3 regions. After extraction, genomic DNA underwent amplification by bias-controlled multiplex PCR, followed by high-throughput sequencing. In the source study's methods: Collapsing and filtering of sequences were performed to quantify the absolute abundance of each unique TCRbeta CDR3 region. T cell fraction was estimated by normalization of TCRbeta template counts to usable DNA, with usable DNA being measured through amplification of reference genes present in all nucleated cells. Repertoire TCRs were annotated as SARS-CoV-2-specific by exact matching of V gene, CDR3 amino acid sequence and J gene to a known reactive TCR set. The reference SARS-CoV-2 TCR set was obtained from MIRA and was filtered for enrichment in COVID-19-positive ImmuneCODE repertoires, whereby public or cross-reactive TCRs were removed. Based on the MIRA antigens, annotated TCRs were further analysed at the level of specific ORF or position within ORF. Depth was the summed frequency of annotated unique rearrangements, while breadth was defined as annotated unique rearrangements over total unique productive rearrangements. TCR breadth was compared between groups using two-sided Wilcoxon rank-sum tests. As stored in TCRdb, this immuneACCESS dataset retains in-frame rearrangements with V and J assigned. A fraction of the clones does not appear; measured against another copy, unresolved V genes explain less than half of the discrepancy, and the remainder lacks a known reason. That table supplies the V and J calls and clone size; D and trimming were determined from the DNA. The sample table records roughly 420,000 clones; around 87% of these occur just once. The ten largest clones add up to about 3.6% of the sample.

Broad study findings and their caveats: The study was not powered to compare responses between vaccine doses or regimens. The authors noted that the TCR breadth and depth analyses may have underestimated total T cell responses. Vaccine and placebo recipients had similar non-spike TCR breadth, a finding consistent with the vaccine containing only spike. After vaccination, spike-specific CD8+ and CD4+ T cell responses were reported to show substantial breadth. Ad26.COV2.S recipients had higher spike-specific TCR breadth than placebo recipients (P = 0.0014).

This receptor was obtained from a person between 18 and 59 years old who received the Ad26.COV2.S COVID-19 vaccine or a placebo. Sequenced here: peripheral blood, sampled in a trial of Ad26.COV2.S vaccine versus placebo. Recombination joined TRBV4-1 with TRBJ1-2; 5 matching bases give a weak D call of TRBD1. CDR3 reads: CASSQPGRSGRSYTF. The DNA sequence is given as TGCGCCAGCAGCCAACCGGGACGGAGCGGTAGGAGCTACACCTTC.